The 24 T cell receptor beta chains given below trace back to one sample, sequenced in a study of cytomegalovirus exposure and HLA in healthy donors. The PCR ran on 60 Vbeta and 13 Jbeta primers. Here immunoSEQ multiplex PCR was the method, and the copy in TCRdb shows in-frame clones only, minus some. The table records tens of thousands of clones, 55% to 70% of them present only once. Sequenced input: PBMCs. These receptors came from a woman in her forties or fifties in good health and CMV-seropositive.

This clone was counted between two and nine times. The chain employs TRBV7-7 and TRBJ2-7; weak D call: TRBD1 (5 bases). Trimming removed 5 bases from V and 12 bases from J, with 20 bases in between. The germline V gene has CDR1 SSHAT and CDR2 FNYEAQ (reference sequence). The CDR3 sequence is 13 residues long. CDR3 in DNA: TGTGCCAGCAGCCCCGACCGATCCAGGGCGATGTACTTC. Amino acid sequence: CASSPDRSRAMYF.

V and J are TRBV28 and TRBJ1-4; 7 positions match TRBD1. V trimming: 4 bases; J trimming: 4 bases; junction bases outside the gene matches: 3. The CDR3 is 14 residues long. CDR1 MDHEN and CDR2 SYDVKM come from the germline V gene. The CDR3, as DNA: TGTGCCAGCAGTTCCCGGGACAGTAATGAAAAACTGTTTTTT. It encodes CASSSRDSNEKLFF.

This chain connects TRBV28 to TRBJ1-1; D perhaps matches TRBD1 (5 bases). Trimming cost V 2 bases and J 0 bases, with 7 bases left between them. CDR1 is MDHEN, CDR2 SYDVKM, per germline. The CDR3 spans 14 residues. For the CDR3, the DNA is TGTGCCAGCAGTTTAAGACAGATGAACACTGAAGCTTTCTTT. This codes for CASSLRQMNTEAFF.

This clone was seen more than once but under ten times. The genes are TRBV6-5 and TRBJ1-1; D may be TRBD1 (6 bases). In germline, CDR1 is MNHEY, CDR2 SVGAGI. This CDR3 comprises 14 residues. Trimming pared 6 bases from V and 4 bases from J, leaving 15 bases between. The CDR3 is CASSRGGAGTEAFF. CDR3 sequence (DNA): TGTGCCAGCAGCCGAGGGGGGGCGGGCACTGAAGCTTTCTTT.

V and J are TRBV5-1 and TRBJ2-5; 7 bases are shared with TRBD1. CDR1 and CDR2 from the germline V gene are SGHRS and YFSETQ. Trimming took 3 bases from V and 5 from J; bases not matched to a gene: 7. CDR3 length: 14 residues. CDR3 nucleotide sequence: TGCGCCAGCAGCTCGACAGGGAGCGAGGAGACCCAGTACTTC. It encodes CASSSTGSEETQYF.

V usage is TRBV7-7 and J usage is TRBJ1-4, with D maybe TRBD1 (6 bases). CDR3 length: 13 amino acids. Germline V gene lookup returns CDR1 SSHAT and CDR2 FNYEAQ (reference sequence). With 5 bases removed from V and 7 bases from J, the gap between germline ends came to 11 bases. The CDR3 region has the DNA TGTGCCAGCAGCCCGGGACATACTGAAAAACTGTTTTTT. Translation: CASSPGHTEKLFF.

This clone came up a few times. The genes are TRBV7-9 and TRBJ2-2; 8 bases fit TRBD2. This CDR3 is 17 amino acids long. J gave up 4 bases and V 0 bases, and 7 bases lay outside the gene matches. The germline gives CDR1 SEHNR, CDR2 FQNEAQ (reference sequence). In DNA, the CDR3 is TGTGCCAGCAGCTTAGCGGGTAGCGGGGCCGCCACCGGGGAGCTGTTTTTT. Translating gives CASSLAGSGAATGELFF.

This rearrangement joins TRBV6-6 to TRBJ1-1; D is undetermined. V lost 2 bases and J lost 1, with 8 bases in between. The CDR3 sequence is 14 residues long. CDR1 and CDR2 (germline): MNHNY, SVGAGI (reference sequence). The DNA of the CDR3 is TGTGCCAGCAGTTACCACAGCCCGAACACTGAAGCTTTCTTT. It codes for CASSYHSPNTEAFF.

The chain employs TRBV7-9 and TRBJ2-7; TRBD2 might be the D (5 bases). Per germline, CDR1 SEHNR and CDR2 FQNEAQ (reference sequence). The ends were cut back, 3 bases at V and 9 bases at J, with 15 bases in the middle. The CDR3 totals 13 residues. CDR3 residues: CASSLGSGSGQYF. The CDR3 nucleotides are TGTGCCAGCAGCTTGGGGTCGGGGAGCGGGCAGTACTTC. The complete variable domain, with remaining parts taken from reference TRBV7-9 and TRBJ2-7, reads DTGVSQNPRHKITKRGQNVTFRCDPISEHNRLYWYRQTLGQGPEFLTYFQNEAQLEKSRLLSDRFSAERPKGSFSTLEIQRTEQGDSAMYLCASSLGSGSGQYFGPGTRLTVT.

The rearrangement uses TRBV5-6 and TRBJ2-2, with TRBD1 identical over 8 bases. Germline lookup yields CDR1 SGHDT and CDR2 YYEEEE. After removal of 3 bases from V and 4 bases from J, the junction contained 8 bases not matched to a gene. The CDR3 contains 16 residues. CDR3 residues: CASSSTGDLVTGELFF. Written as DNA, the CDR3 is TGTGCCAGCAGCTCGACAGGGGATTTGGTCACCGGGGAGCTGTTTTTT.

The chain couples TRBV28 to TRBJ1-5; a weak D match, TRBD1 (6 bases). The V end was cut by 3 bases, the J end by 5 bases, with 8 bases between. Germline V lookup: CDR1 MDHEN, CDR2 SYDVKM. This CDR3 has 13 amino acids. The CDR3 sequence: CASSFRGDQPQHF. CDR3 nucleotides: TGTGCCAGCAGTTTCAGGGGAGATCAGCCCCAGCATTTT.

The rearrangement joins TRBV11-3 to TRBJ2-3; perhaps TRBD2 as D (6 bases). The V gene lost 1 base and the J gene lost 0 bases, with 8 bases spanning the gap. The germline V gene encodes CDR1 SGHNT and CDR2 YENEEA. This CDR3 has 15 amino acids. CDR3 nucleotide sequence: TGTGCCAGCAGCTTAGGGACTAAAAGCACAGATACGCAGTATTTT. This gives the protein CASSLGTKSTDTQYF.

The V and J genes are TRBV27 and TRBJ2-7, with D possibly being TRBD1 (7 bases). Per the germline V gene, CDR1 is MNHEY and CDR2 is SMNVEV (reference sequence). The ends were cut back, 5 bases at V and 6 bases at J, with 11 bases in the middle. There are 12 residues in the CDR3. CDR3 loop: CASSGGGAEQYF. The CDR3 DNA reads TGTGCCAGCAGTGGAGGGGGCGCCGAGCAGTACTTC.

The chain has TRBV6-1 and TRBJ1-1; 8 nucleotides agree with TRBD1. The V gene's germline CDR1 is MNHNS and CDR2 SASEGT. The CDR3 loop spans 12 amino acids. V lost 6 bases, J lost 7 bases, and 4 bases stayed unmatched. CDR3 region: CASRADRGEAFF. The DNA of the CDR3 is TGTGCCAGCAGAGCCGACAGGGGTGAAGCTTTCTTT.

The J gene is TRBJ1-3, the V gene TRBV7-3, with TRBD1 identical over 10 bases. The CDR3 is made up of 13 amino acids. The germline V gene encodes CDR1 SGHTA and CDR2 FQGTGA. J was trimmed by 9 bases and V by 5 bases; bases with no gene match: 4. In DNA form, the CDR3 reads TGTGCCAGCAGCCCGGGACAGGGGAGCACCATATATTTT. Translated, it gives CASSPGQGSTIYF.

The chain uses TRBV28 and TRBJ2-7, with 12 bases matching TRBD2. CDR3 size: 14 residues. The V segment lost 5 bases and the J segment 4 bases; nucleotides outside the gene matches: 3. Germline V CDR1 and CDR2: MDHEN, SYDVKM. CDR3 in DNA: TGTGCCAGCAGTACTAGCGGGGGGTTATACGAGCAGTACTTC. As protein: CASSTSGGLYEQYF.

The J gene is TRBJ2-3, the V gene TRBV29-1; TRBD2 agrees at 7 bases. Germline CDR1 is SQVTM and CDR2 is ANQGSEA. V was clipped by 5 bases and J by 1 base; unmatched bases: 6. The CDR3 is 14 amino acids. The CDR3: CSVYLSGGTDTQYF. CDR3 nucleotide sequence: TGCAGCGTTTATCTAAGCGGGGGCACAGATACGCAGTATTTT.

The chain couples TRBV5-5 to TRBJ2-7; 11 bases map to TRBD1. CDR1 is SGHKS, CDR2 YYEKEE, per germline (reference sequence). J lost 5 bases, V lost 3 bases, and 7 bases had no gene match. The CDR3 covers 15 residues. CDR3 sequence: CASSSGTGGWDEQYF. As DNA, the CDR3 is TGTGCCAGCAGCTCGGGGACAGGGGGTTGGGACGAGCAGTACTTC.

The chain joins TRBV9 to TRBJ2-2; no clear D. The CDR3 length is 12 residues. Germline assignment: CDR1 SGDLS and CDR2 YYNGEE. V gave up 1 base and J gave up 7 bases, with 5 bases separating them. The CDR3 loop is CASSVFGGELFF. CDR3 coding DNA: TGTGCCAGCAGCGTATTCGGCGGGGAGCTGTTTTTT.

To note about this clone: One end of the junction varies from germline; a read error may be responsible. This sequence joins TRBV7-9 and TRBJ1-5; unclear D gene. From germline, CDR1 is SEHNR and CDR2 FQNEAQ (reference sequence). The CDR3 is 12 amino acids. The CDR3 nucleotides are TGTTCCAGCAGCTTCGGCAATCAGCCCCAGCATTTT. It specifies CSSSFGNQPQHF.

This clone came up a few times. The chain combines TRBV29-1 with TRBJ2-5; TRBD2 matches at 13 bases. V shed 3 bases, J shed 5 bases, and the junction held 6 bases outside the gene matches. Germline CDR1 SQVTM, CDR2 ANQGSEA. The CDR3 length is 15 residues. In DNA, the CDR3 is TGCAGCGTTGAGGGGACTAGCGGGGCGCGGGAGACCCAGTACTTC. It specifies CSVEGTSGARETQYF.

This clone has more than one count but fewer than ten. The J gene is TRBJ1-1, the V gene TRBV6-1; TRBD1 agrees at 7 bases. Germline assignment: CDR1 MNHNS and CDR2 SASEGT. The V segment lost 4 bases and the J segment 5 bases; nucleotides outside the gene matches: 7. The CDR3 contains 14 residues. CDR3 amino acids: CASSGRGRVTEAFF. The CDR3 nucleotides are TGTGCCAGCAGTGGAAGGGGGCGTGTAACTGAAGCTTTCTTT.

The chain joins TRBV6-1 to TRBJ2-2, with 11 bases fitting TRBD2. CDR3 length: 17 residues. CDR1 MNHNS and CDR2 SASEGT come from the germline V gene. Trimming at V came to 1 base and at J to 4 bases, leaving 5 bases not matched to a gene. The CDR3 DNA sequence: TGTGCCAGCAGTGAAGGGAGGACTAGCGGGTTCACCGGGGAGCTGTTTTTT. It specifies CASSEGRTSGFTGELFF.

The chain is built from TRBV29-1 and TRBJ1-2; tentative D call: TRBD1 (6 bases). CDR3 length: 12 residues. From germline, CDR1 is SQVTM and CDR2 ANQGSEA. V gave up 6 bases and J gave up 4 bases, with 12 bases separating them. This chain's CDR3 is CSVPGGAYGYTF. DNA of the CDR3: TGCAGCGTCCCTGGGGGGGCCTATGGCTACACCTTC.